The next 25 T cell receptor beta chains were all read from a single sample in a study of identifying expanded T cells in peripheral blood. Repertoires were generated with immunoSEQ multiplex PCR, while TCRdb's copy carries only in-frame clones and drops some. This sample carries approximately 63,000 clones, more than 70% of them seen once, and the ten largest clones take around 4.7%. Input material: blood. These receptors were taken from a person aged 18 to 69 in good health.

In its sample, this clone was seen a few times. The chain recombines TRBV6-4 with TRBJ2-3, with 9 nucleotides matching TRBD2. The CDR3 runs to 15 residues. Germline trimming cut 0 bases from V and 4 bases from J; bases unmatched to any gene: 2. The germline gives CDR1 MRHNA, CDR2 SNTAGT. The CDR3 region is CASSDSRGGPDTQYF. The CDR3 region has the DNA TGTGCCAGCAGTGACTCGCGGGGGGGCCCAGATACGCAGTATTTT.

This rearrangement joins TRBV7-9 to TRBJ1-4; 11 nucleotides agree with TRBD1. The CDR3 covers 15 residues. Germline V lookup: CDR1 SEHNR, CDR2 FQNEAQ (reference sequence). The V segment lost 5 bases and the J segment 6 bases; nucleotides outside the gene matches: 5. The CDR3 sequence is CASSQDRGRHEKLFF. The DNA for the CDR3 is TGTGCCAGCAGCCAGGACAGGGGGCGCCATGAAAAACTGTTTTTT.

This clone occurred once. The chain recombines TRBV7-2 with TRBJ2-7, with a possible D match to TRBD1 (5 bases). V lost 1 base and J 2 bases, leaving 9 bases between the germline ends. The CDR3 contains 14 residues. Germline CDR1 reads SGHTA; CDR2 reads FQGNSA. In DNA form, the CDR3 reads TGTGCCAGCAGCTTAGTGGACACCACCTACGAGCAGTACTTC. This gives the protein CASSLVDTTYEQYF. Full variable domain (rest looked up from reference TRBV7-2 and TRBJ2-7): GAGVSQSPSNKVTEKGKDVELRCDPISGHTALYWYRQSLGQGLEFLIYFQGNSAPDKSGLPSDRFSAERTGGSVSTLTIQRTQQEDSAVYLCASSLVDTTYEQYFGPGTRLTVT.

J is TRBJ2-5 and V is TRBV30; 16 nucleotides agree with TRBD2. CDR3 length: 18 residues. The junction had 9 bases not matched to a gene; V was cut back by 2 bases and J by 3 bases. The germline V gene encodes CDR1 GTSNPN and CDR2 SVGIG (reference sequence). Here the CDR3 DNA reads TGTGCCTGGAGTTACGCGACGGGACTAGCGGGAGGGGAAGAGACCCAGTACTTC. Protein product: CAWSYATGLAGGEETQYF.

The genes are TRBV7-9 and TRBJ2-1, with a weak D call TRBD2 (5 bases). Trimming shortened V by 2 bases and J by 5 bases, and 13 bases separated the two germline ends. Germline loops: CDR1 SEHNR, CDR2 FQNEAQ (reference sequence). The length of the CDR3 is 15 residues. CDR3 protein: CASSLIQDSDNEQFF. In nucleotides, the CDR3 is TGTGCCAGCAGCTTAATCCAGGACTCTGACAATGAGCAGTTCTTC.

J is TRBJ2-7 and V is TRBV6-4; no clear D gene. CDR3 size: 14 residues. Looked up from germline, CDR1 is MRHNA and CDR2 is SNTAGT. Trimming shortened V by 6 bases and J by 1 base, and 13 bases separated the two germline ends. As DNA, the CDR3 is TGTGCCAGCAGCTTGGACGACGGGTCCTACGAGCAGTACTTC. Its translation is CASSLDDGSYEQYF.

The rearrangement joins TRBV13 to TRBJ2-1, with 8 bases matching TRBD2. Germline-derived CDR1 and CDR2 are PRHDT and FYEKMQ (reference sequence). V gave up 5 bases and J gave up 2 bases; unmatched junction bases: 5. This CDR3 comprises 15 residues. The DNA for the CDR3 is TGTGCCAGCAGCCTCGGGGGGGTGGCCTACAATGAGCAGTTCTTC. It specifies CASSLGGVAYNEQFF.

The J gene is TRBJ2-7, the V gene TRBV6-5; D not resolved. The germline V gene has CDR1 MNHEY and CDR2 SVGAGI. V lost 0 bases, J lost 0 bases, and 9 bases lay in between. The CDR3 extends over 15 amino acids. Here the CDR3 reads CASSYSALSSYEQYF. The CDR3 nucleotides are TGTGCCAGCAGTTACTCGGCATTAAGCTCCTACGAGCAGTACTTC.

The chain has TRBV5-1 and TRBJ1-1; TRBD1 matches at 7 bases. The CDR3 extends over 17 amino acids. Trimming cost V 4 bases and J 10 bases; bases outside gene matches: 22. Germline V lookup: CDR1 SGHRS, CDR2 YFSETQ. The DNA of the CDR3 is TGCGCCAGCAGCCCCTCACTTTCAACCCGACAGGGTTTAATAGCTTTCTTT. Translating it yields CASSPSLSTRQGLIAFF.

The J gene is TRBJ2-7, the V gene TRBV5-1; no reliable D call. The CDR3 runs 13 residues. Per germline, CDR1 SGHRS and CDR2 YFSETQ. Trimming took 4 bases from V and 6 from J, leaving 14 bases between them. Here the CDR3 reads CASSRPLPAEQYF. Here the CDR3 DNA reads TGCGCCAGCAGCCGCCCACTCCCGGCCGAGCAGTACTTC.

This clone was found once. The chain has TRBV2 and TRBJ2-7, with no clear D. In germline, CDR1 is SNHLY, CDR2 FYNNEI. Trimming stripped 8 bases from V and 0 bases from J, with 11 bases between. This CDR3 contains 13 residues. The CDR3 here is CASFLRHSYEQYF. The CDR3 DNA reads as TGTGCCAGCTTTCTAAGACACTCCTACGAGCAGTACTTC.

The V gene is TRBV5-1, the J gene TRBJ2-3; TRBD2 matches at 7 bases. The germline CDR1 and CDR2 sequences are SGHRS and YFSETQ. Trimming removed 0 bases from V and 2 bases from J; junction bases left unmatched: 3. The CDR3 extends over 15 amino acids. The CDR3 DNA reads TGCGCCAGCAGCTTGGACGGGACTACCACAGATACGCAGTATTTT. Amino acid sequence: CASSLDGTTTDTQYF.

This chain uses TRBV6-4 with TRBJ2-3, with 10 bases fitting TRBD2. The germline V gene encodes CDR1 MRHNA and CDR2 SNTAGT. The CDR3 is 15 amino acids. J was trimmed by 2 bases and V by 10 bases; bases with no gene match: 9. In DNA form, the CDR3 reads TGTGCCACCCGTTCACTAGCGGGGCACACAGATACGCAGTATTTT. Encoded protein: CATRSLAGHTDTQYF.

This clone was seen just once. CDR3 region: CASSSQGNNQPQHF. The DNA of the CDR3 is TGTGCCAGCAGCTCCCAGGGGAACAATCAGCCCCAGCATTTT. The chain employs TRBV5-4 and TRBJ1-5, with TRBD1 as a possible D gene (6 bases). Per the germline V gene, CDR1 is SGHNT and CDR2 is YYREEE (reference sequence). V was clipped by 3 bases and J by 3 bases, with 10 bases between them. The CDR3 length is 14 residues.

This rearrangement joins TRBV2 to TRBJ2-7; 7 positions agree with TRBD1. This CDR3 contains 14 residues. Germline CDR1 is SNHLY and CDR2 is FYNNEI. V trimming: 9 bases; J trimming: 2 bases; junction bases outside the gene matches: 10. The CDR3 sequence: CASKEGTATYEQYF. Here the CDR3 DNA reads TGTGCCAGTAAAGAAGGGACAGCTACCTACGAGCAGTACTTC.

This chain joins TRBV6-4 and TRBJ2-2; D perhaps matches TRBD2 (5 bases). Germline assignment: CDR1 MRHNA and CDR2 SNTAGT. The CDR3 totals 14 residues. Trimming took off 2 bases at V and 3 bases at J, with 7 bases between the two ends. CDR3 residues: CASSDNGDTGELFF. CDR3 coding DNA: TGTGCCAGCAGTGACAACGGGGACACCGGGGAGCTGTTTTTT.

The chain combines TRBV6-5 with TRBJ2-1; D remains ambiguous. The CDR3 consists of 15 residues. CDR1 is MNHEY, CDR2 SVGAGI, per germline. V was cut by 6 bases and J by 5 bases, with 17 bases left in between. DNA of the CDR3: TGTGCCAGCAGCCAAACTCGCCAGCCCCACAATGAGCAGTTCTTC. It encodes CASSQTRQPHNEQFF.

The chain employs TRBV7-3 and TRBJ2-1; D possibly corresponds to TRBD1 (6 bases). The germline CDR1 and CDR2 sequences are SGHTA and FQGTGA. With 3 bases removed from V and 7 bases from J, the gap between germline ends came to 13 bases. The CDR3 runs 14 residues. CDR3 amino acids: CASSLSRDINEQFF. The CDR3 coding sequence is TGTGCCAGCAGCTTGTCCCGGGACATTAATGAGCAGTTCTTC.

The sample holds a few counts of this clone. This chain connects TRBV4-1 to TRBJ1-5; D is undetermined. Trimming left V 0 bases short and J 3 bases short, with 15 bases between. Germline CDR1 and CDR2: MGHRA and YSYEKL. This CDR3 has 17 residues. The CDR3 DNA reads TGCGCCAGCAGCCAAGAGGTCGGAGGGTGGGTCAATCAGCCCCAGCATTTT. Residues: CASSQEVGGWVNQPQHF.

For the CDR3, the DNA is TGTGCCAGCAGTGAGGCCTCTGGGGCCAACGTCCTGACTTTC. It specifies CASSEASGANVLTF. The gene calls are TRBV25-1 and TRBJ2-6; no clear D gene. Germline V gene lookup returns CDR1 MGHDK and CDR2 SYGVNS. V lost 3 bases and J 0 bases, leaving 3 bases between the germline ends. The CDR3 consists of 14 residues.

A few counts support this clone. The CDR3 sequence is CASSEKIEPAGEQYF. The CDR3 region has the DNA TGCGCCAGCAGTGAAAAAATTGAGCCCGCCGGCGAGCAGTACTTC. V gene TRBV10-1 combines with J gene TRBJ2-7; D is unresolved. CDR3 length equals 15 residues. V lost 3 bases and J lost 6, with 18 bases in between. The germline V gene encodes CDR1 WNHNN and CDR2 SYGVQD (reference sequence).

This chain links TRBV29-1 with TRBJ2-6, with D unresolved. Trimming took 5 bases from V and 4 from J, leaving 12 bases between them. This CDR3 region has 14 residues. The germline V gene has CDR1 SQVTM and CDR2 ANQGSEA. CDR3 DNA: TGCAGCGTTAACAGTCCCTCAGGGGCCAACGTCCTGACTTTC. Encoded protein: CSVNSPSGANVLTF.

The J gene is TRBJ2-5, the V gene TRBV20-1, with D uncertain. The CDR3 contains 11 residues. Germline V CDR1 and CDR2: DFQATT, SNEGSKA (reference sequence). V shed 7 bases and J shed 0 bases, with 6 bases lying between them. In DNA form, the CDR3 reads TGCAGTGAGGGTCACCAAGAGACCCAGTACTTC. It codes for CSEGHQETQYF.

V gene TRBV5-4 combines with J gene TRBJ2-1; possible D gene TRBD2, 5 bases. This CDR3 comprises 13 residues. V lost 0 bases to trimming and J lost 10 bases, with 11 bases between them. Germline CDR1 reads SGHNT; CDR2 reads YYREEE (reference sequence). The CDR3 loop reads CASSLGGISEQFF. The CDR3 DNA sequence: TGTGCCAGCAGCTTGGGAGGGATCAGCGAGCAGTTCTTC.

This sequence joins TRBV2 and TRBJ1-5; D call uncertain. Germline V lookup: CDR1 SNHLY, CDR2 FYNNEI. This CDR3 is 13 amino acids long. V was cut by 6 bases and J by 6 bases, with 12 bases left in between. In DNA, the CDR3 is TGTGCCAGCAGATCGATAGGCGGTCAGCCCCAGCATTTT. Amino acid sequence: CASRSIGGQPQHF. The full variable domain, its missing parts supplied by reference TRBV2 and TRBJ1-5, is EPEVTQTPSHQVTQMGQEVILRCVPISNHLYFYWYRQILGQKVEFLVSFYNNEISEKSEIFDDQFSVERPDGSNFTLKIRSTKLEDSAMYFCASRSIGGQPQHFGDGTRLSIL.